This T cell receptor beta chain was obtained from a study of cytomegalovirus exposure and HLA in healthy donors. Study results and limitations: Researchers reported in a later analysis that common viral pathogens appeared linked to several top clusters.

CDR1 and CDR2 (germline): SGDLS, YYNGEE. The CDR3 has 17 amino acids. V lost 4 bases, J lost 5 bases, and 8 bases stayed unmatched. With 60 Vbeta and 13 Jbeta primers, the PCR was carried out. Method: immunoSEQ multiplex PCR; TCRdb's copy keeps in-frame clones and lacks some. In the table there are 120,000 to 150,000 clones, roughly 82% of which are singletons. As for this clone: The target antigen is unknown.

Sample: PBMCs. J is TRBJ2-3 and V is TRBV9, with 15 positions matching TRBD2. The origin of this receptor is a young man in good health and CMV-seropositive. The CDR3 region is CASSLRTSGRAGDTQYF. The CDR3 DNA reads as TGTGCCAGCAGCCTTAGGACTAGCGGGAGGGCCGGAGATACGCAGTATTTT.